These T cell receptor beta chains were read from a single sample in a study of regulatory T cells in long-lasting Graves disease. TCRdb re-called the multiplex PCR reads through MiXCR, storing one row per CDR3 protein. The table has some 450,000 distinct CDR3 sequences, about a quarter seen once. The specimen was peripheral blood mononuclear cells (PBMCs), collected when the disease was refractory, from a patient treated with antithyroid drugs. These TCRs come from a female donor with Graves disease. CDR3s include the opening cysteine and the closing phenylalanine or tryptophan. Fields, in order: clone size, V gene, J gene, D gene, CDR3 protein, CDR3 DNA. D genes are given only for firm matches. The size entry is marked missing in some rows and otherwise reads once, few, many or a size class.

many	TRBV2	TRBJ1-2	NA	CATIRTENYGYTF	TGTGCCACCATACGGACAGAGAACTATGGCTACACCTTC
NA	TRBV30	TRBJ2-7	TRBD1	CAWSLDRAYEQYF	TGTGCCTGGAGTCTGGACAGGGCCTACGAGCAGTACTTC
NA	TRBV20-1	TRBJ2-1	NA	CSARTYQIYNEQFF	TGCAGTGCTAGAACCTACCAGATTTACAATGAGCAGTTCTTC
many	TRBV2	TRBJ2-7	NA	CASSWEVYEQYF	TGTGCCAGCAGTTGGGAGGTCTACGAGCAGTACTTC
NA	TRBV18	TRBJ2-2	TRBD1	CASSPGRDRSAGELFF	TGTGCCAGCTCACCGGGCCGGGACAGGTCCGCCGGGGAGCTGTTTTTT
NA	TRBV7-3	TRBJ2-7	TRBD2	CASSFTGTSDHEQYF	TGTGCCAGCAGCTTCACCGGGACTAGCGATCACGAGCAGTACTTC
NA	TRBV5-5	TRBJ1-2	NA	CASSLVAVASGLNYGYTF	TGTGCCAGCAGCTTGGTTGCGGTGGCGTCAGGACTTAACTATGGCTACACCTTC
NA	TRBV19	TRBJ1-5	NA	CASSIEYGQTNQPQHF	TGTGCCAGTAGTATAGAGTACGGTCAAACGAATCAGCCCCAGCATTTT
few	TRBV30	TRBJ1-2	NA	CASAYGAYGYTF	TGTGCCTCCGCATACGGGGCCTATGGCTACACCTTC
NA	TRBV28	TRBJ2-5	NA	CASSTQTGIQETQYF	TGTGCCAGCAGCACACAGACGGGAATACAAGAGACCCAGTACTTC
many	TRBV28	TRBJ2-5	TRBD1	CASSRRTGFVDQYF	TGTGCCAGCAGTCGTCGGACAGGCTTTGTCGACCAGTACTTC
few	TRBV5-1	TRBJ2-7	TRBD2	CASSSASGRGEQYF	TGCGCCAGCAGCTCAGCTAGCGGGAGAGGCGAGCAGTACTTC
many	TRBV7-7	TRBJ2-5	TRBD2	CASSSGLAGGQETQYF	TGTGCCAGCAGTTCCGGACTAGCGGGAGGCCAAGAGACCCAGTACTTC
few	TRBV20-1	TRBJ2-1	NA	CSASPMGGSEKSYNEQFF	TGCAGTGCTAGTCCCATGGGTGGTTCGGAAAAGTCCTACAATGAGCAGTTCTTC
few	TRBV2	TRBJ2-5	TRBD1	CASSLADRQETQYF	TGTGCCAGCAGTCTTGCGGACAGGCAAGAGACCCAGTACTTC
NA	TRBV6-2/TRBV6-3	TRBJ2-1	NA	CASSYGVAYSVNEQFF	TGTGCCAGCAGTTACGGTGTAGCCTATTCTGTAAATGAGCAGTTCTTC
NA	TRBV6-4	TRBJ1-5	NA	CASSYVAGRGQPQHF	TGTGCCAGCAGTTACGTCGCAGGACGGGGTCAGCCCCAGCATTTT
few	TRBV3-1	TRBJ2-7	NA	CTSSQAGYEQYF	TGTACCAGCAGCCAAGCAGGTTACGAGCAGTACTTC
NA	TRBV20-1	TRBJ2-2	TRBD1	CSARGGLGTGFNTGELFF	TGCAGTGCTAGAGGGGGGCTAGGGACAGGGTTTAACACCGGGGAGCTGTTTTTT
NA	TRBV3-1	TRBJ2-1	TRBD2	CASSQEGTSGRSEQFF	TGTGCCAGCAGCCAAGAGGGGACTAGCGGGAGGAGTGAGCAGTTCTTC
many	TRBV28	TRBJ2-5	TRBD2	CASLSGTKTQYF	TGTGCCAGCCTTAGCGGGACTAAGACCCAGTACTTC
many	TRBV11-2	TRBJ1-4	NA	CASSLVMAQGTNEKLFF	TGTGCCAGCAGCTTAGTGATGGCCCAGGGAACTAATGAAAAACTGTTTTTT
few	TRBV20-1	TRBJ2-7	TRBD2	CSAGTGLASHEQYF	TGCAGTGCTGGAACGGGACTAGCGTCCCACGAGCAGTACTTC
NA	TRBV2	TRBJ2-7	TRBD2	CASSPTGLAGDPYEQYF	TGTGCCAGCAGTCCCACCGGACTAGCGGGAGACCCCTACGAGCAGTACTTC
few	TRBV2	TRBJ1-6	NA	CASSYVARIYNSPLHF	TGTGCCAGCAGTTACGTGGCCAGAATCTATAATTCACCCCTCCACTTT
many	TRBV12-3/TRBV12-4	TRBJ2-5	TRBD2	CASSLGLAQETQYF	TGTGCCAGCAGTCTAGGACTAGCCCAAGAGACCCAGTACTTC